This record concerns one T cell receptor (beta chain) sequence. The data originate from a study of blood T cell repertoires in COVID-19. Overall study: T cells, B-cell-depleted T cells, or PBMCs supplied cDNA or gDNA.

With 3 bases clipped from V and 3 bases from J, the junction kept 6 bases outside the gene matches. Germline-derived CDR1 and CDR2 are MNHEY and SMNVEV (reference sequence). The CDR3 extends over 16 amino acids. Data came from immunoSEQ multiplex PCR; TCRdb stores just in-frame clones and leaves some out. The sample has roughly 200,000 clones; 80% to 90% are singletons. The specimen was PBMCs or T cells enriched from blood (not recorded which). The clonotype comes from a woman in her fifties or sixties in a cohort exposed to, infected with or recovered from COVID-19 (not recorded which). This chain connects TRBV27 to TRBJ1-5; 9 bases map to TRBD1. CDR3 nucleotides: TGTGCCAGCAGTTTCGGGACAGGGAAACCCAATCAGCCCCAGCATTTT. Translated, it gives CASSFGTGKPNQPQHF.